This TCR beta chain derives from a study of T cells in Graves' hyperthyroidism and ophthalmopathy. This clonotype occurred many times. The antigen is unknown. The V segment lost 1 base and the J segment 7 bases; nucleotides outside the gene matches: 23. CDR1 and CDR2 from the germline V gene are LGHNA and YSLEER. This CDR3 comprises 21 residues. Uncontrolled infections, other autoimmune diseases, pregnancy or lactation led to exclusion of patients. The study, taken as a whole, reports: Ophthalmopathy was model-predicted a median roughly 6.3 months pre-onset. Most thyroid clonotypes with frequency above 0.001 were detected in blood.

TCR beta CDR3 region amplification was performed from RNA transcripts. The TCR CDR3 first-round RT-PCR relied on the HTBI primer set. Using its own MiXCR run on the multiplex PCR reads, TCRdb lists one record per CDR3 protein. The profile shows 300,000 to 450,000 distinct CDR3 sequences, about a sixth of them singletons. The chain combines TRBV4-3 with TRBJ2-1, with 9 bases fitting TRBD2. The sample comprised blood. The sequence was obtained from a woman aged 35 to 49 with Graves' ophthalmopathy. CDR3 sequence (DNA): TGCGCCAGCAGCCAAGTAAATAGTGTTGGCGGGAGGGCCGCGATTGAGAATGAGCAGTTCTTC. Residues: CASSQVNSVGGRAAIENEQFF.